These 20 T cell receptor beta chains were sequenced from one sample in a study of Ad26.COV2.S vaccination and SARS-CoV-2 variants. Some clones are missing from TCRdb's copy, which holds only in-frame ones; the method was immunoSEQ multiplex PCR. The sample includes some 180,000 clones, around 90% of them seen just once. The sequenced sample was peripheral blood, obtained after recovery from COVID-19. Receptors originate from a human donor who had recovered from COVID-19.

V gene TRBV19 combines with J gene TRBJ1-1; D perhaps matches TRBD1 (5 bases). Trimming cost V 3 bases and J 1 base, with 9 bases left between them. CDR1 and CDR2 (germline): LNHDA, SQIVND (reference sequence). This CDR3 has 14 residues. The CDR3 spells CASSIGGWNTEAFF. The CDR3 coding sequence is TGTGCCAGTAGTATCGGGGGTTGGAACACTGAAGCTTTCTTT. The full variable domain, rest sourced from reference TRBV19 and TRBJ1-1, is DGGITQSPKYLFRKEGQNVTLSCEQNLNHDAMYWYRQDPGQGLRLIYYSQIVNDFQKGDIAEGYSVSREKKESFPLTVTSAQKNPTAFYLCASSIGGWNTEAFFGQGTRLTVV.

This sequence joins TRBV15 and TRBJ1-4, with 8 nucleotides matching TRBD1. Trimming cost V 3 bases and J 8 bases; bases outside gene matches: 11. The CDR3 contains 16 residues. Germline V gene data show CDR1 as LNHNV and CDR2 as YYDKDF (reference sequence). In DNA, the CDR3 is TGTGCCACCAGCAGGGGGACAGGAAGCTATGGGGAAAAACTGTTTTTT. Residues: CATSRGTGSYGEKLFF.

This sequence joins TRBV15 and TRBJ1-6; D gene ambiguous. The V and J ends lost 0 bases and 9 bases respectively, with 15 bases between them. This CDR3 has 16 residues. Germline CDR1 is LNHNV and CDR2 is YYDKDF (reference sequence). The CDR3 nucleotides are TGTGCCACCAGCAGAGAGAGACCCCGTCTTTTTTCACCCCTCCACTTT. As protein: CATSRERPRLFSPLHF.

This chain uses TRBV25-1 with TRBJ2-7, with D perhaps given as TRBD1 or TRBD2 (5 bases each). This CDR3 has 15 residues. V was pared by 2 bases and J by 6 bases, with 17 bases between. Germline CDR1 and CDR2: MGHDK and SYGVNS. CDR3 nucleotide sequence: TGTGCCAGCAGTGAAGTGGGGGTGAGAATTGGCGAGCAGTACTTC. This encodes CASSEVGVRIGEQYF.

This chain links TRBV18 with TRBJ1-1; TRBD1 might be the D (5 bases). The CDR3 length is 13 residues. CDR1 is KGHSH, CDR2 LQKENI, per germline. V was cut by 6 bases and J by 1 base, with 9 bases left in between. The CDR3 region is CASSMGPNTEAFF. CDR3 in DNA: TGTGCCAGCTCGATGGGACCGAACACTGAAGCTTTCTTT.

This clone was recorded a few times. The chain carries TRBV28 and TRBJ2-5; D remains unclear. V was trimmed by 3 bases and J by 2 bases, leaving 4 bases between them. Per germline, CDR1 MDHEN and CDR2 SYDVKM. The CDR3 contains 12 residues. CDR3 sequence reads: CASSLEQETQYF. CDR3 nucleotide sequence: TGTGCCAGCAGTTTGGAACAAGAGACCCAGTACTTC.

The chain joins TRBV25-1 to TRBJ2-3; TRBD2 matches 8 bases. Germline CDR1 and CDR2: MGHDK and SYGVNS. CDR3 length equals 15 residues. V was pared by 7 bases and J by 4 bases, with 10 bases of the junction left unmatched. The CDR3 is CASTPSSGNADTQYF. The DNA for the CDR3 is TGTGCCAGCACTCCGAGTAGCGGGAACGCAGATACGCAGTATTTT.

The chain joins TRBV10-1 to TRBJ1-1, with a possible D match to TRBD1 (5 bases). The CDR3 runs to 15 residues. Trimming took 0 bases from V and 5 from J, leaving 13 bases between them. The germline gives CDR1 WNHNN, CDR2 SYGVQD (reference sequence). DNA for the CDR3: TGCGCCAGCAGTGAGTCGGGTTACGGGGGAACTGAAGCTTTCTTT. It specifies CASSESGYGGTEAFF.

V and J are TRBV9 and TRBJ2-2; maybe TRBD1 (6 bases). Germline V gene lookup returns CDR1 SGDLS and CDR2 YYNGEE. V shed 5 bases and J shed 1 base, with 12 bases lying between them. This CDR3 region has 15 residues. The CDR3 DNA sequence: TGTGCCAGCAGGCAGGGGCTGTTGAACACCGGGGAGCTGTTTTTT. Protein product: CASRQGLLNTGELFF. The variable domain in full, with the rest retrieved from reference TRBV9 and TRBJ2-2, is DSGVTQTPKHLITATGQRVTLRCSPRSGDLSVYWYQQSLDQGLQFLIQYYNGEERAKGNILERFSAQQFPDLHSELNLSSLELGDSALYFCASRQGLLNTGELFFGEGSRLTVL.

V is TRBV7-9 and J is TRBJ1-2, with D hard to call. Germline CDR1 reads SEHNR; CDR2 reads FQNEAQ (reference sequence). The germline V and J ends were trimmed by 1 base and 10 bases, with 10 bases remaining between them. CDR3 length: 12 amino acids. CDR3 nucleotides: TGTGCCAGCAGCTTAGATGGGCGGGACTACACCTTC. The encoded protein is CASSLDGRDYTF. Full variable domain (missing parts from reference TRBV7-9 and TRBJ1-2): DTGVSQNPRHKITKRGQNVTFRCDPISEHNRLYWYRQTLGQGPEFLTYFQNEAQLEKSRLLSDRFSAERPKGSFSTLEIQRTEQGDSAMYLCASSLDGRDYTFGSGTRLTVV.

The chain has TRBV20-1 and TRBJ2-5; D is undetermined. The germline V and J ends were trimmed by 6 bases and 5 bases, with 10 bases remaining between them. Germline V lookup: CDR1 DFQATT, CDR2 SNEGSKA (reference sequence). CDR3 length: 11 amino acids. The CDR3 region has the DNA TGCAGTGCCAAAATAAGGGAGACCCAGTACTTC. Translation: CSAKIRETQYF.

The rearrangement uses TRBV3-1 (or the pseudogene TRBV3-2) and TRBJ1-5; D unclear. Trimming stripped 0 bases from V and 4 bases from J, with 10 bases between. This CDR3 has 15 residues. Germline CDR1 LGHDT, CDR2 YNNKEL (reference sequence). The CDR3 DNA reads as TGTGCCAGCAGCCAAGACTACACCGAGAATCAGCCCCAGCATTTT. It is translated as CASSQDYTENQPQHF.

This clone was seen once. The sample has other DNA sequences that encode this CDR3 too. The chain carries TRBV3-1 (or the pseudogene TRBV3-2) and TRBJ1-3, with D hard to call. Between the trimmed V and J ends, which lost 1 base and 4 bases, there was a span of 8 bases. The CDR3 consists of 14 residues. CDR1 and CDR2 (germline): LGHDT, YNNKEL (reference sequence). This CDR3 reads CASSQGSRGNTIYF. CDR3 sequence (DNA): TGTGCCAGCAGCCAAGGGTCGCGCGGAAACACCATATATTTT.

DNA for the CDR3: TGTGCCAGCAGCACGGCTAGCGGGAAAACAGATACGCAGTATTTT. Amino acid sequence: CASSTASGKTDTQYF. The chain recombines TRBV5-8 with TRBJ2-3, with 9 bases matching TRBD2. The CDR3 is 15 residues long. V gave up 4 bases and J gave up 3 bases; unmatched junction bases: 6. CDR1 and CDR2 (germline): SGHTS, YDEGEE.

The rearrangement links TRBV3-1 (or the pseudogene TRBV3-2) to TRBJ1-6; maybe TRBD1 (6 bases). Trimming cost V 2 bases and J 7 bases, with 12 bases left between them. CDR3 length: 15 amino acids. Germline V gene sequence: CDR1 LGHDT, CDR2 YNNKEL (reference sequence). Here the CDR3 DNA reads TGTGCCAGCAGCCAAAAAGGGGGTAGGAATTCACCCCTCCACTTT. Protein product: CASSQKGGRNSPLHF.

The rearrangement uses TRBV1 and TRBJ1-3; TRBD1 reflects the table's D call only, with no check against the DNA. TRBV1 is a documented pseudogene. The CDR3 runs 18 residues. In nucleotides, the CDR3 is TGCACCAGCAGCCAAGAATTCGAAAGGGGTTACTCTGGAAACACCATATATTTT. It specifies CTSSQEFERGYSGNTIYF.

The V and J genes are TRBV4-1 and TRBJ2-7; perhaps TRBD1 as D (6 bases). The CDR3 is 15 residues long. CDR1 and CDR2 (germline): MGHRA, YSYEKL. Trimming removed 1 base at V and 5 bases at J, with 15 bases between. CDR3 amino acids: CASSQATGRADEQYF. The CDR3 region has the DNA TGCGCCAGCAGCCAAGCCACAGGGAGAGCCGACGAGCAGTACTTC.

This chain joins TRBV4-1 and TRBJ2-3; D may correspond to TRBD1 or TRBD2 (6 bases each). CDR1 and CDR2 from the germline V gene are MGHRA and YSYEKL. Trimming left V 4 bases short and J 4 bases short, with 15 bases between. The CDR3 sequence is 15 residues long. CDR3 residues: CASSPSRGAADTQYF. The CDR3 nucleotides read TGCGCCAGCAGCCCAAGTAGGGGGGCTGCAGATACGCAGTATTTT.

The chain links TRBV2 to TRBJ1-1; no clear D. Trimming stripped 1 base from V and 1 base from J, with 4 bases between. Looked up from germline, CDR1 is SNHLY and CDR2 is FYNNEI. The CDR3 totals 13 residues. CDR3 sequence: CASSEDKNTEAFF. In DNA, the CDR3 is TGTGCCAGCAGTGAAGACAAGAACACTGAAGCTTTCTTT.

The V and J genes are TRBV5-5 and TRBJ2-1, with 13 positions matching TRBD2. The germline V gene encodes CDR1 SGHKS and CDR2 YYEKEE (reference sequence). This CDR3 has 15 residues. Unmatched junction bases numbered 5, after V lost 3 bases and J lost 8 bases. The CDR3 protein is CASSSSGTSGDEQFF. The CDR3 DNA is TGTGCCAGCAGCTCCAGCGGGACTAGCGGGGATGAGCAGTTCTTC.